These 30 T cell receptor beta chains were all obtained from the same sample, sequenced in a study of T cell changes during pregnancy in multiple sclerosis. TCRdb's table, derived via immunoSEQ multiplex PCR, lists solely in-frame clones and lacks some. Here the sample spans some 89,000 clones, around 93% being singletons. The starting material was peripheral blood, obtained in the third trimester of pregnancy. The receptors were sampled from a female donor with multiple sclerosis, enrolled in a pregnancy study.

In this sample, this clone turned up once. V usage is TRBV9 and J usage is TRBJ1-2, with a tentative D call TRBD1 (5 bases). V lost 0 bases to trimming and J lost 5 bases, with 11 bases between them. Looked up from germline, CDR1 is SGDLS and CDR2 is YYNGEE. The CDR3 loop spans 14 amino acids. The CDR3 reads CASSVGEGRYGYTF. In DNA, the CDR3 is TGTGCCAGCAGCGTAGGGGAGGGGCGTTATGGCTACACCTTC.

The rearrangement joins TRBV6-6 to TRBJ2-4; D gene ambiguous. This CDR3 region has 14 residues. Germline V CDR1 and CDR2: MNHNY, SVGAGI (reference sequence). The V and J ends lost 3 bases and 0 bases respectively, with 6 bases between them. The CDR3 protein is CASSYVAAKNIQYF. The CDR3 DNA reads TGTGCCAGCAGTTATGTGGCAGCCAAAAACATTCAGTACTTC.

The chain couples TRBV7-9 to TRBJ1-2; 9 positions match TRBD1. Germline V gene data show CDR1 as SEHNR and CDR2 as FQNEAQ (reference sequence). V lost 5 bases, J lost 7 bases, and 5 bases stayed unmatched. The CDR3 is made up of 13 amino acids. CDR3 residues: CASSLQGAFGYTF. For the CDR3, the DNA is TGTGCCAGCAGCCTACAGGGGGCGTTTGGCTACACCTTC.

A single count supports this clone. The gene calls are TRBV5-5 and TRBJ2-7; D perhaps matches TRBD1 (6 bases). CDR3 length: 14 amino acids. Trimming took off 7 bases at V and 5 bases at J, with 19 bases between the two ends. Germline CDR1 is SGHKS and CDR2 is YYEKEE (reference sequence). The DNA for the CDR3 is TGTGCCAGCCTCCTTCGGGACACCGCCCACGAGCAGTACTTC. Its protein is CASLLRDTAHEQYF.

The chain joins TRBV7-3 to TRBJ1-3; TRBD1 aligns across 7 bases. Trimming took 5 bases from V and 4 from J; bases not matched to a gene: 5. The CDR3 loop spans 14 amino acids. The V gene's germline CDR1 is SGHTA and CDR2 FQGTGA. DNA of the CDR3: TGTGCCAGCAGCCCGGGACAGCTAGGAAACACCATATATTTT. Translating gives CASSPGQLGNTIYF.

The chain links TRBV11-2 to TRBJ1-6; no clear D. Germline CDR1 and CDR2: SGHAT and FQNNGV. This CDR3 region has 12 residues. With 5 bases removed from V and 11 bases from J, the gap between germline ends came to 10 bases. CDR3 coding DNA: TGTGCCAGCAGCCTCCCCCCCGCACCCCTCCACTTT. Its protein is CASSLPPAPLHF. The variable domain in full, with the rest retrieved from reference TRBV11-2 and TRBJ1-6, is EAGVAQSPRYKIIEKRQSVAFWCNPISGHATLYWYQQILGQGPKLLIQFQNNGVVDDSQLPKDRFSAERLKGVDSTLKIQPAKLEDSAVYLCASSLPPAPLHFGNGTRLTVT.

The rearrangement joins TRBV7-9 to TRBJ1-2, with a tentative D call TRBD1 (6 bases). The CDR3 totals 13 residues. Trimming removed 5 bases from V and 1 base from J, with 8 bases in between. Germline loops: CDR1 SEHNR, CDR2 FQNEAQ (reference sequence). CDR3 sequence reads: CASSAQGNYGYTF. CDR3 coding DNA: TGTGCCAGCAGCGCACAGGGTAACTATGGCTACACCTTC.

The chain joins TRBV4-1 to TRBJ2-5; 9 bases line up with TRBD1. The trim removed 4 bases at V and 3 bases at J, leaving 6 bases unmatched. Germline V gene sequence: CDR1 MGHRA, CDR2 YSYEKL. The CDR3 spans 15 residues. In nucleotides, the CDR3 is TGCGCCAGCAGCCTGGGACAGGGCCTAAAAGAGACCCAGTACTTC. Translated: CASSLGQGLKETQYF.

The V gene is TRBV11-2, the J gene TRBJ1-3; 9 nucleotides match TRBD1. This CDR3 spans 16 amino acids. The junction had 7 bases not matched to a gene; V was cut back by 5 bases and J by 2 bases. Germline loops: CDR1 SGHAT, CDR2 FQNNGV. CDR3 nucleotides: TGTGCCAGCAGCCTCCGGGACAGGGAGACTGGAAACACCATATATTTT. It is translated as CASSLRDRETGNTIYF.

The chain recombines TRBV27 with TRBJ2-1; no firm D call. CDR3 length equals 14 residues. CDR1 and CDR2 from the germline V gene are MNHEY and SMNVEV (reference sequence). Deletions cut 3 bases from V and 0 bases from J, with 6 bases between. The CDR3 DNA sequence: TGTGCCAGCAGTTTTTCTAGCTCCTACAATGAGCAGTTCTTC. This codes for CASSFSSSYNEQFF.

This chain uses TRBV9 with TRBJ1-6; 7 nucleotides agree with TRBD1. The CDR3 loop spans 15 amino acids. J was trimmed by 10 bases and V by 4 bases; bases with no gene match: 11. The germline gives CDR1 SGDLS, CDR2 YYNGEE. CDR3 sequence (DNA): TGTGCCAGCAGCAACGAACAGGGGCGGGTGTCACCCCTCCACTTT. Amino acid sequence: CASSNEQGRVSPLHF.

V gene TRBV5-1 combines with J gene TRBJ1-1; D might be TRBD1 (5 bases). The CDR3 totals 13 residues. Germline-derived CDR1 and CDR2 are SGHRS and YFSETQ. The V end was cut by 4 bases, the J end by 1 base, with 8 bases between. CDR3 bases: TGCGCCAGCAGCGGGGGGGAGAACACTGAAGCTTTCTTT. Translation: CASSGGENTEAFF.

This rearrangement joins TRBV28 to TRBJ1-5; unclear D gene. The CDR3 covers 15 residues. In germline, CDR1 is MDHEN, CDR2 SYDVKM. V lost 6 bases, J lost 0 bases, and 12 bases lay in between. CDR3 amino acids: CASRVGGYSNQPQHF. CDR3 nucleotides: TGTGCCAGCAGGGTCGGCGGATATAGCAATCAGCCCCAGCATTTT.

V usage is TRBV27 and J usage is TRBJ1-5, with unresolved D. The CDR3 contains 12 residues. Trimming left V 3 bases short and J 5 bases short, with 5 bases between. Per the germline V gene, CDR1 is MNHEY and CDR2 is SMNVEV (reference sequence). CDR3: CASSLIDQPQHF. Written as DNA, the CDR3 is TGTGCCAGCAGTTTGATAGATCAGCCCCAGCATTTT.

The chain carries TRBV9 and TRBJ1-1; 10 nucleotides match TRBD1. Germline V gene lookup returns CDR1 SGDLS and CDR2 YYNGEE. V lost 3 bases to trimming and J lost 0 bases; unmatched junction nucleotides: 8. The CDR3 sequence is 17 residues long. CDR3 residues: CASSARDRGALNTEAFF. Here the CDR3 DNA reads TGTGCCAGCAGCGCACGGGACAGGGGCGCTCTGAACACTGAAGCTTTCTTT.

This chain uses TRBV27 with TRBJ1-1; TRBD1 matches at 9 bases. After removal of 6 bases from V and 7 bases from J, the junction contained 33 bases not matched to a gene. The CDR3 is 22 amino acids. CDR1 MNHEY and CDR2 SMNVEV come from the germline V gene (reference sequence). The CDR3 nucleotides read TGTGCCAGCAGCCGCTTAAAATGGGACAGGGTCGCCGGCTTTAATCGACAGGATGAAGCTTTCTTT. Translated, it gives CASSRLKWDRVAGFNRQDEAFF.

The chain is built from TRBV7-9 and TRBJ1-2; a possible D gene is TRBD1 (5 bases). CDR3 length: 14 residues. CDR1 and CDR2 (germline): SEHNR, FQNEAQ (reference sequence). Trimming took off 4 bases at V and 1 base at J, with 10 bases between the two ends. The CDR3 loop reads CASSWQGDNYGYTF. The CDR3, as DNA: TGTGCCAGCAGCTGGCAGGGTGATAACTATGGCTACACCTTC.

The chain employs TRBV7-9 and TRBJ1-5; TRBD1 matches at 8 bases. Trimming took 6 bases from V and 3 from J; bases not matched to a gene: 7. Germline V CDR1 and CDR2: SEHNR, FQNEAQ (reference sequence). This CDR3 has 15 residues. CDR3 sequence: CASSPPGQDNQPQHF. The CDR3 DNA is TGTGCCAGCAGTCCCCCGGGACAGGACAATCAGCCCCAGCATTTT.

The rearrangement links TRBV6-1 to TRBJ1-3; no reliable D call. The V gene's germline CDR1 is MNHNS and CDR2 SASEGT. The ends were cut back, 2 bases at V and 0 bases at J, with 11 bases in the middle. The CDR3 has 16 residues. The CDR3 here is CASSEYSSASGNTIYF. CDR3 nucleotides: TGTGCCAGCAGTGAATACAGCAGTGCCTCTGGAAACACCATATATTTT.

The rearrangement joins TRBV7-9 to TRBJ1-6, with D maybe TRBD1 (6 bases). Trimming pared 0 bases from V and 13 bases from J, leaving 16 bases between. The length of the CDR3 is 15 residues. Germline-derived CDR1 and CDR2 are SEHNR and FQNEAQ (reference sequence). The CDR3 DNA is TGTGCCAGCAGCTTAGCGCCTGGGGGCGAAAGGCCCCTCCACTTT. Translation: CASSLAPGGERPLHF.

CDR3: CASGLGGGQPQHF. DNA of the CDR3: TGTGCTAGTGGTTTGGGAGGTGGTCAGCCCCAGCATTTT. V is TRBV12-5 and J is TRBJ1-5; no definite D call. Germline V gene lookup returns CDR1 LGHNT and CDR2 FRNRAP. The CDR3 extends over 13 amino acids. With 1 base removed from V and 6 bases from J, the gap between germline ends came to 7 bases.

For this clone: A far larger clone is a single base away, which makes a read error likely. This sample includes further DNA sequences coding for the same CDR3. The chain uses TRBV7-8 and TRBJ1-5; tentatively, D is TRBD1 (6 bases). In germline, CDR1 is SGHVS, CDR2 FQNEAQ. The V and J ends lost 5 bases and 0 bases respectively, with 11 bases between them. The CDR3 runs 15 residues. The CDR3 coding sequence is TGTGCCAGCAGCGCGGACAGTTATAGCAATCAGCCCCAGCATTTT. Its protein product is CASSADSYSNQPQHF. The full variable domain, with the rest looked up from reference TRBV7-8 and TRBJ1-5, is GAGVSQSPRYKVAKRGQDVALRCDPISGHVSLFWYQQALGQGPEFLTYFQNEAQLDKSGLPSDRFFAERPEGSVSTLKIQRTQQEDSAVYLCASSADSYSNQPQHFGDGTRLSIL.

The chain recombines TRBV27 with TRBJ2-4; D is possibly TRBD2 (7 bases). V was clipped by 3 bases and J by 3 bases, with 15 bases between them. The CDR3 covers 16 residues. Germline lookup yields CDR1 MNHEY and CDR2 SMNVEV (reference sequence). DNA for the CDR3: TGTGCCAGCAGTTTTGGGGGGGCCCTAGGCAAAAACATTCAGTACTTC. It translates to CASSFGGALGKNIQYF.

The chain joins TRBV7-9 to TRBJ2-7, with TRBD2 matching 7 bases. Trimming took 10 bases from V and 4 from J; bases not matched to a gene: 4. Germline CDR1 is SEHNR and CDR2 is FQNEAQ (reference sequence). The CDR3 spans 11 residues. DNA of the CDR3: TGTGCCACCGGGGGAGGGTACGAGCAGTACTTC. Translation gives CATGGGYEQYF. Using reference TRBV7-9 and TRBJ2-7 for the parts outside the CDR3, the full variable domain is DTGVSQNPRHKITKRGQNVTFRCDPISEHNRLYWYRQTLGQGPEFLTYFQNEAQLEKSRLLSDRFSAERPKGSFSTLEIQRTEQGDSAMYLCATGGGYEQYFGPGTRLTVT.

This chain joins TRBV19 and TRBJ1-5; D is possibly TRBD1 (6 bases). CDR1 is LNHDA, CDR2 SQIVND, per germline (reference sequence). V was shortened by 7 bases and J by 0 bases, with 16 bases between the two germline ends. CDR3 size: 16 residues. CDR3: CASTPRDTYSNQPQHF. CDR3 DNA: TGTGCCAGTACTCCCCGGGACACCTATAGCAATCAGCCCCAGCATTTT.

To note about this clone: Its ends do not fully match the called genes, so a read error is possible. The V call is TRBV7-7, the J call TRBJ2-3, with TRBD1 as a possible D gene (6 bases). Per the germline V gene, CDR1 is SSHAT and CDR2 is FNYEAQ (reference sequence). The CDR3 loop spans 14 amino acids. The CDR3 DNA follows: TGTGCTAGCAGCTCGACAGGCCTCACAGATACGCAGTATTTT. Protein product: CASSSTGLTDTQYF.

This chain joins TRBV29-1 and TRBJ1-1; 11 bases agree with TRBD1. The length of the CDR3 is 13 residues. Unmatched junction bases numbered 4, after V lost 6 bases and J lost 4 bases. Germline CDR1 reads SQVTM; CDR2 reads ANQGSEA. The CDR3 loop reads CSVPGQGGTEAFF. The DNA for the CDR3 is TGCAGCGTCCCGGGACAGGGGGGCACTGAAGCTTTCTTT.

The chain uses TRBV5-8 and TRBJ2-3; weak D call: TRBD1 (6 bases). V was trimmed by 5 bases and J by 3 bases, leaving 13 bases between them. The CDR3 covers 14 residues. Germline assignment: CDR1 SGHTS and CDR2 YDEGEE. CDR3 loop: CASRFLGGTDTQYF. Written as DNA, the CDR3 is TGTGCCAGCAGGTTCCTAGGGGGAACAGATACGCAGTATTTT.

The genes are TRBV10-2 and TRBJ2-7; D is perhaps TRBD1 (6 bases). The CDR3 loop spans 13 amino acids. V was pared by 7 bases and J by 7 bases, with 17 bases between. Per germline, CDR1 WSHSY and CDR2 SAAADI. The CDR3 spells CASTPGTPMEQYF. CDR3 coding DNA: TGCGCCAGCACCCCAGGGACACCTATGGAGCAGTACTTC.

V is TRBV7-3 and J is TRBJ2-1; 9 bases are shared with TRBD1. Trimming at V came to 5 bases and at J to 4 bases, leaving 6 bases not matched to a gene. CDR3 length equals 15 residues. From germline, CDR1 is SGHTA and CDR2 FQGTGA. Here the CDR3 DNA reads TGTGCCAGCAGCCGAGACAGGGGGGGTTACAATGAGCAGTTCTTC. Its protein is CASSRDRGGYNEQFF.